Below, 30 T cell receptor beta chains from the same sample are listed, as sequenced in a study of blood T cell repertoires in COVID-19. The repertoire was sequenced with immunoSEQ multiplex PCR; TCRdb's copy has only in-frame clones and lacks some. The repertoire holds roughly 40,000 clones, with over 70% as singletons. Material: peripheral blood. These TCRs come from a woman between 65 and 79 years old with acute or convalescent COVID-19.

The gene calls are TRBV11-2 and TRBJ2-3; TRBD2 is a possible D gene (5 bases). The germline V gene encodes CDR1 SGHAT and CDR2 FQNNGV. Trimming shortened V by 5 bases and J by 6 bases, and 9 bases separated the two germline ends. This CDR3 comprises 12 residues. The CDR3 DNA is TGTGCCAGCAGCCGGCGGGCGGATACGCAGTATTTT. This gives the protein CASSRRADTQYF.

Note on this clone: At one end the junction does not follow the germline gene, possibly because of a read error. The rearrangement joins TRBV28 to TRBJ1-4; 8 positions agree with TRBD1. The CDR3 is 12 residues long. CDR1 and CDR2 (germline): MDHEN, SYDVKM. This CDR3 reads CASSPWTGPMLF. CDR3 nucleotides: TGTGCCAGCAGTCCTTGGACAGGGCCAATGCTTTTT.

The CDR3 spells CASSQPPATEAFF. DNA of the CDR3: TGTGCCAGCAGCCAACCTCCTGCGACTGAAGCTTTCTTT. The chain is built from TRBV4-2 and TRBJ1-1; D is uncertain. The germline V and J ends were trimmed by 2 bases and 5 bases, with 9 bases remaining between them. CDR1 is LGHNA and CDR2 is YNFKEQ in the germline V gene. The CDR3 has 13 residues.

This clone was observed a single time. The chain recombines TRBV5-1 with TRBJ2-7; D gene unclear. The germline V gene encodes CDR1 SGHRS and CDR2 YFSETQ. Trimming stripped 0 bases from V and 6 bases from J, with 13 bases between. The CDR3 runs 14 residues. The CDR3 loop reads CASSLAPPSSEQYV. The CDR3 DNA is TGCGCCAGCAGCTTGGCCCCCCCTTCTTCCGAGCAGTACGTC.

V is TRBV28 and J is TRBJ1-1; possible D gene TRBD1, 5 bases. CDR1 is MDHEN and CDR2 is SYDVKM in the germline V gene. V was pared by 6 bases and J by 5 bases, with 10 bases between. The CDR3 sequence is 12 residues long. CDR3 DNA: TGTGCCAGCAGGGAGGGGCAGACTGAAGCTTTCTTT. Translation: CASREGQTEAFF. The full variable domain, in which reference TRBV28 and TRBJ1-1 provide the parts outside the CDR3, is DVKVTQSSRYLVKRTGEKVFLECVQDMDHENMFWYRQDPGLGLRLIYFSYDVKMKEKGDIPEGYSVSREKKERFSLILESASTNQTSMYLCASREGQTEAFFGQGTRLTVV.

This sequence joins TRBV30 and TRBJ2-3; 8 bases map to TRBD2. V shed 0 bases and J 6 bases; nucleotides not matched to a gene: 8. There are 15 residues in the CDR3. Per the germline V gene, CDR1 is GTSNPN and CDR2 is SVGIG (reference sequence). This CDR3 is CAWSVRGLAIDTQYF. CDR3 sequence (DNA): TGTGCCTGGAGTGTGCGAGGACTAGCAATTGATACGCAGTATTTT.

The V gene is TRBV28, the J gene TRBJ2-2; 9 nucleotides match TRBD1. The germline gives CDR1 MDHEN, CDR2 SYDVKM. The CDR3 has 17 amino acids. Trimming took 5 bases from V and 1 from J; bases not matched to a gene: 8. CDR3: CASSEEQGQGNTGELFF. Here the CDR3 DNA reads TGTGCCAGCAGTGAAGAACAGGGACAGGGGAACACCGGGGAGCTGTTTTTT.

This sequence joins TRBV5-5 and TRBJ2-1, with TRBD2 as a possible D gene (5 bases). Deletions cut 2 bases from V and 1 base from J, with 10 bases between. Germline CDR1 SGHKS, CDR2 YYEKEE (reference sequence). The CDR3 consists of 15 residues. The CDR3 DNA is TGTGCCAGCAGCTTCACTAGTGGTTCCTACAATGAGCAGTTCTTC. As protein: CASSFTSGSYNEQFF.

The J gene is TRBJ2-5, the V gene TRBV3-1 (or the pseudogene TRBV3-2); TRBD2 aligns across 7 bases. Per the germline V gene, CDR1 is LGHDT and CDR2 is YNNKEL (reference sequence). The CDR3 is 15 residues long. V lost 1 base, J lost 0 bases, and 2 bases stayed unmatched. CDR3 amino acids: CASSQGRGYQETQYF. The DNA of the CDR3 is TGTGCCAGCAGCCAAGGGCGGGGGTACCAAGAGACCCAGTACTTC.

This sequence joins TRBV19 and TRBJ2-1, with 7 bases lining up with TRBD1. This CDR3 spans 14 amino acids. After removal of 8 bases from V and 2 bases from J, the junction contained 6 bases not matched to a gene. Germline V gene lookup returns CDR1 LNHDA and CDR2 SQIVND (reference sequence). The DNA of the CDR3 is TGTGCCAGTCACAGGGGTGCGACCTACAATGAGCAGTTCTTC. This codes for CASHRGATYNEQFF.

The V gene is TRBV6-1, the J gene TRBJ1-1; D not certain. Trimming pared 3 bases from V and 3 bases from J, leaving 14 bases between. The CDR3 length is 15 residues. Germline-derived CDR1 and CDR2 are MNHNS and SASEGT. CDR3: CASSERQTLHTEAFF. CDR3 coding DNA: TGTGCCAGCAGTGAGAGACAAACGCTGCACACTGAAGCTTTCTTT.

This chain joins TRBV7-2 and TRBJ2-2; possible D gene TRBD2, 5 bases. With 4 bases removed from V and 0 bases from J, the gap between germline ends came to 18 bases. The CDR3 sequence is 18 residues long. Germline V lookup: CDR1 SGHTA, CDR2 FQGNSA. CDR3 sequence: CASSSRPFGGSNTGELFF. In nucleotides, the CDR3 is TGTGCCAGCAGCTCACGGCCTTTCGGCGGGTCGAACACCGGGGAGCTGTTTTTT.

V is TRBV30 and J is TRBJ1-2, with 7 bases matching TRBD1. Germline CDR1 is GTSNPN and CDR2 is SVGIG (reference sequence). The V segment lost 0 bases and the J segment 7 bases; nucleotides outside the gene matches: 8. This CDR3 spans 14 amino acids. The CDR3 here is CAWSVRRGSFGYTF. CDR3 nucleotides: TGTGCCTGGAGTGTACGCAGGGGGTCATTTGGCTACACCTTC.

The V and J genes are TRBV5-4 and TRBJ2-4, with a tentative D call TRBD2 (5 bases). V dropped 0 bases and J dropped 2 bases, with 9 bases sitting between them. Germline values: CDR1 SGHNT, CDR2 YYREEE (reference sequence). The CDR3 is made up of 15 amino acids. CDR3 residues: CASSLEGVSKNIQYF. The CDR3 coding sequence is TGTGCCAGCAGCTTGGAGGGAGTTTCCAAAAACATTCAGTACTTC. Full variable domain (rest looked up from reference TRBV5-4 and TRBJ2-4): ETGVTQSPTHLIKTRGQQVTLRCSSQSGHNTVSWYQQALGQGPQFIFQYYREEENGRGNFPPRFSGLQFPNYSSELNVNALELDDSALYLCASSLEGVSKNIQYFGAGTRLSVL.

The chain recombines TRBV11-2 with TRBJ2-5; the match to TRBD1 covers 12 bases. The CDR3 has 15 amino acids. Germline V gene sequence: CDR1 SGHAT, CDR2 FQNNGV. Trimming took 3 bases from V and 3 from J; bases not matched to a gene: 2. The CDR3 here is CASSFGTGGEETQYF. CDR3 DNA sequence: TGTGCCAGCAGCTTTGGGACAGGGGGCGAAGAGACCCAGTACTTC.

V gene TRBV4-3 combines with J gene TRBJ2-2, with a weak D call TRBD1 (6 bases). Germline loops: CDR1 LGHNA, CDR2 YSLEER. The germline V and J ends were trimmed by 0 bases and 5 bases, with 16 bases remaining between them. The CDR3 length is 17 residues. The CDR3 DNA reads TGCGCCAGCAGCCAAGATCAGGGACAAGATCTTACCGGGGAGCTGTTTTTT. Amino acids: CASSQDQGQDLTGELFF.

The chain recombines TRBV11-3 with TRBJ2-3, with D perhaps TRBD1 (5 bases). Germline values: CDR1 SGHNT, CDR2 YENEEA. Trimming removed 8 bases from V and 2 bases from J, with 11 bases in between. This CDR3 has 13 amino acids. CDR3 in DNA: TGTGCCAGCCCCCAGGGTGACACAGATACGCAGTATTTT. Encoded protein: CASPQGDTDTQYF. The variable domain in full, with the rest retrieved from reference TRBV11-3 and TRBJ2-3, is EAGVVQSPRYKIIEKKQPVAFWCNPISGHNTLYWYLQNLGQGPELLIRYENEEAVDDSQLPKDRFSAERLKGVDSTLKIQPAELGDSAVYLCASPQGDTDTQYFGPGTRLTVL.

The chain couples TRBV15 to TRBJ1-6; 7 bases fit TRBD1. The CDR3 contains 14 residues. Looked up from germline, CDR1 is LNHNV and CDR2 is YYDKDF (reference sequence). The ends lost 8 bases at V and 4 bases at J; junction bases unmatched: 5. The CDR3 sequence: CATRTGDYNSPLHF. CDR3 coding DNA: TGTGCCACCCGAACAGGGGATTATAATTCACCCCTCCACTTT.

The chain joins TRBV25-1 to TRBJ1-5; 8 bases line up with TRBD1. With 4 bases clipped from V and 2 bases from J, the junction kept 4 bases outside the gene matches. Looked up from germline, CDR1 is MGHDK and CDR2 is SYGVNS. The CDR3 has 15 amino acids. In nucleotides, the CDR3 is TGTGCCAGCAGTGGACAGGGGTTGGGCAATCAGCCCCAGCATTTT. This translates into CASSGQGLGNQPQHF. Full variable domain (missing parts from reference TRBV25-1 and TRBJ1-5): EADIYQTPRYLVIGTGKKITLECSQTMGHDKMYWYQQDPGMELHLIHYSYGVNSTEKGDLSSESTVSRIRTEHFPLTLESARPSHTSQYLCASSGQGLGNQPQHFGDGTRLSIL.

The chain's CDR3 is CASSLSGANVLTF. In DNA form, the CDR3 reads TGTGCCAGCAGTCTGTCTGGGGCCAACGTCCTGACTTTC. The gene calls are TRBV27 and TRBJ2-6; D remains unclear. With 5 bases removed from V and 1 base from J, the gap between germline ends came to 3 bases. Germline lookup yields CDR1 MNHEY and CDR2 SMNVEV (reference sequence). This CDR3 comprises 13 residues.

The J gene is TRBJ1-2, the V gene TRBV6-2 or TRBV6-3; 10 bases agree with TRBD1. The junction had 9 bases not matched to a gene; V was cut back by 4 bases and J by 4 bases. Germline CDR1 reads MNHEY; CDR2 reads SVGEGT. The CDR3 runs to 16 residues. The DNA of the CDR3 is TGTGCCAGCAGTTCCGGACAGGGGGTGAAGGTCTATGGCTACACCTTC. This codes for CASSSGQGVKVYGYTF.

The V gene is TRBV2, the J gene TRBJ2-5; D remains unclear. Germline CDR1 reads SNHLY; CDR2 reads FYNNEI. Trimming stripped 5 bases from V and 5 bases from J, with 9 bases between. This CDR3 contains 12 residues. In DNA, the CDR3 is TGTGCCAGCAGTATCACGGTGGAGACCCAGTACTTC. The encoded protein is CASSITVETQYF.

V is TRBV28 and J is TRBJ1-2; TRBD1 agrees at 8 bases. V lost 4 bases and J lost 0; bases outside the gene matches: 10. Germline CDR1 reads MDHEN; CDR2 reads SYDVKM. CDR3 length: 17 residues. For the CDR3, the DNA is TGTGCCAGCAGTTCCCAGACAGGGGCCCAGGCTAACTATGGCTACACCTTC. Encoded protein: CASSSQTGAQANYGYTF.

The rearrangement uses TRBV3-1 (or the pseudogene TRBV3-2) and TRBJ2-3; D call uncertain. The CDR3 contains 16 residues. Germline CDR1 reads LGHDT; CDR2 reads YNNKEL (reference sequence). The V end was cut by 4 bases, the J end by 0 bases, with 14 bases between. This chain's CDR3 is CASSLFAQTSTDTQYF. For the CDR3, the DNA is TGTGCCAGCAGCCTGTTCGCGCAAACTAGCACAGATACGCAGTATTTT.

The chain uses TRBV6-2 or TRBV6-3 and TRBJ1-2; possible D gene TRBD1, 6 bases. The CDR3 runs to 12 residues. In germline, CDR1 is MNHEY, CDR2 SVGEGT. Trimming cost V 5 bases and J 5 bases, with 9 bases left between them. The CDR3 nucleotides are TGTGCCAGCAGTGAGGACAGATATGGCTACACCTTC. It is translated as CASSEDRYGYTF.

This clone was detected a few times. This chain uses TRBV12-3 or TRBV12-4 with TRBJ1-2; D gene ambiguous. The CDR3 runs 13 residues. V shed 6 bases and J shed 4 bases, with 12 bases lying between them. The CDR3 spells CASSFAPSYGYTF. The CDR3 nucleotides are TGTGCCAGCAGCTTTGCACCTAGCTATGGCTACACCTTC.

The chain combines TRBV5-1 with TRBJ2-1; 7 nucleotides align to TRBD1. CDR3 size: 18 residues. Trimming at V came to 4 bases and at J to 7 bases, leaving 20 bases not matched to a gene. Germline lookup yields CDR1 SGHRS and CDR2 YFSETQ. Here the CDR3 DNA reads TGCGCCAGCAGCCGGAGGCTGACAGGGATCCCCTCCTCAAATGAGCAGTTCTTC. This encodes CASSRRLTGIPSSNEQFF.

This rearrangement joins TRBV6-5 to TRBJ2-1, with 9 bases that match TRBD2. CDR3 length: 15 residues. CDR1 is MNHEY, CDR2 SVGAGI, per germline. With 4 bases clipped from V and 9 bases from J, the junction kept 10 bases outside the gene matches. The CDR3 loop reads CASSSGIAGEGEQFF. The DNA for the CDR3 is TGTGCCAGCAGTTCGGGGATAGCGGGGGAGGGTGAGCAGTTCTTC.

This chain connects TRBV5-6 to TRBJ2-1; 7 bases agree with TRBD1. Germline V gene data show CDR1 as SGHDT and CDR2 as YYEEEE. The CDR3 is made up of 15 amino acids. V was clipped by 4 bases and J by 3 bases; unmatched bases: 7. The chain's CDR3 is CASSPDRAFYNEQFF. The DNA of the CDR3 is TGTGCCAGCAGCCCTGACAGGGCCTTCTACAATGAGCAGTTCTTC.

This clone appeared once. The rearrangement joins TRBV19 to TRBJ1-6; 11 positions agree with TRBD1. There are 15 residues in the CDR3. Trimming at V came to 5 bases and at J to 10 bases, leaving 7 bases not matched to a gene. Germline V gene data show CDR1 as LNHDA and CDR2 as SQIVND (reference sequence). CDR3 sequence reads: CASSHPGQGGSPLHF. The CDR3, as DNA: TGTGCCAGTAGTCATCCGGGACAGGGGGGATCACCCCTCCACTTT.